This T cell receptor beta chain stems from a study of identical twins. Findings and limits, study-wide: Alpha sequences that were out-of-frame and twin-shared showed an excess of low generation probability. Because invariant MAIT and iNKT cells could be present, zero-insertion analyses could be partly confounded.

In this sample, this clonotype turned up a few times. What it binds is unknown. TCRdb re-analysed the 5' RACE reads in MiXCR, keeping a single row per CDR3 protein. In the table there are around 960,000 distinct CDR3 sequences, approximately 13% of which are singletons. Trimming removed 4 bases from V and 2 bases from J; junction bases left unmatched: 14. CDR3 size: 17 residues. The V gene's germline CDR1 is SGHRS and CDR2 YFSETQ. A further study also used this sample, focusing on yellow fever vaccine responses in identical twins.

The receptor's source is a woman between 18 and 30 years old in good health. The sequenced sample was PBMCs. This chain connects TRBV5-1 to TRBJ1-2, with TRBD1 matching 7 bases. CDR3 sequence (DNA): TGCGCCAGCAGCGCCGACAGGGCGAGTGGTTTAAACTATGGCTACACCTTC. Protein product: CASSADRASGLNYGYTF. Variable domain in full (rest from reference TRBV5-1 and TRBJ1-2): KAGVTQTPRYLIKTRGQQVTLSCSPISGHRSVSWYQQTPGQGLQFLFEYFSETQRNKGNFPGRFSGRQFSNSRSEMNVSTLELGDSALYLCASSADRASGLNYGYTFGSGTRLTVV.